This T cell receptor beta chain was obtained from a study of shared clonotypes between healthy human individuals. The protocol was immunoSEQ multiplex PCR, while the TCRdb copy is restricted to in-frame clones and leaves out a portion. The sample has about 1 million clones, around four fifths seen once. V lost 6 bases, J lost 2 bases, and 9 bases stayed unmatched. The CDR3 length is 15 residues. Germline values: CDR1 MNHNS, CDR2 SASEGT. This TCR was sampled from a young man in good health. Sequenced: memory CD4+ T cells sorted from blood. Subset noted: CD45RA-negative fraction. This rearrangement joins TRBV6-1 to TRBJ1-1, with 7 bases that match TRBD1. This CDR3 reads CASRAQAGGNTEAFF. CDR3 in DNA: TGTGCCAGCAGGGCCCAGGCAGGGGGTAACACTGAAGCTTTCTTT.